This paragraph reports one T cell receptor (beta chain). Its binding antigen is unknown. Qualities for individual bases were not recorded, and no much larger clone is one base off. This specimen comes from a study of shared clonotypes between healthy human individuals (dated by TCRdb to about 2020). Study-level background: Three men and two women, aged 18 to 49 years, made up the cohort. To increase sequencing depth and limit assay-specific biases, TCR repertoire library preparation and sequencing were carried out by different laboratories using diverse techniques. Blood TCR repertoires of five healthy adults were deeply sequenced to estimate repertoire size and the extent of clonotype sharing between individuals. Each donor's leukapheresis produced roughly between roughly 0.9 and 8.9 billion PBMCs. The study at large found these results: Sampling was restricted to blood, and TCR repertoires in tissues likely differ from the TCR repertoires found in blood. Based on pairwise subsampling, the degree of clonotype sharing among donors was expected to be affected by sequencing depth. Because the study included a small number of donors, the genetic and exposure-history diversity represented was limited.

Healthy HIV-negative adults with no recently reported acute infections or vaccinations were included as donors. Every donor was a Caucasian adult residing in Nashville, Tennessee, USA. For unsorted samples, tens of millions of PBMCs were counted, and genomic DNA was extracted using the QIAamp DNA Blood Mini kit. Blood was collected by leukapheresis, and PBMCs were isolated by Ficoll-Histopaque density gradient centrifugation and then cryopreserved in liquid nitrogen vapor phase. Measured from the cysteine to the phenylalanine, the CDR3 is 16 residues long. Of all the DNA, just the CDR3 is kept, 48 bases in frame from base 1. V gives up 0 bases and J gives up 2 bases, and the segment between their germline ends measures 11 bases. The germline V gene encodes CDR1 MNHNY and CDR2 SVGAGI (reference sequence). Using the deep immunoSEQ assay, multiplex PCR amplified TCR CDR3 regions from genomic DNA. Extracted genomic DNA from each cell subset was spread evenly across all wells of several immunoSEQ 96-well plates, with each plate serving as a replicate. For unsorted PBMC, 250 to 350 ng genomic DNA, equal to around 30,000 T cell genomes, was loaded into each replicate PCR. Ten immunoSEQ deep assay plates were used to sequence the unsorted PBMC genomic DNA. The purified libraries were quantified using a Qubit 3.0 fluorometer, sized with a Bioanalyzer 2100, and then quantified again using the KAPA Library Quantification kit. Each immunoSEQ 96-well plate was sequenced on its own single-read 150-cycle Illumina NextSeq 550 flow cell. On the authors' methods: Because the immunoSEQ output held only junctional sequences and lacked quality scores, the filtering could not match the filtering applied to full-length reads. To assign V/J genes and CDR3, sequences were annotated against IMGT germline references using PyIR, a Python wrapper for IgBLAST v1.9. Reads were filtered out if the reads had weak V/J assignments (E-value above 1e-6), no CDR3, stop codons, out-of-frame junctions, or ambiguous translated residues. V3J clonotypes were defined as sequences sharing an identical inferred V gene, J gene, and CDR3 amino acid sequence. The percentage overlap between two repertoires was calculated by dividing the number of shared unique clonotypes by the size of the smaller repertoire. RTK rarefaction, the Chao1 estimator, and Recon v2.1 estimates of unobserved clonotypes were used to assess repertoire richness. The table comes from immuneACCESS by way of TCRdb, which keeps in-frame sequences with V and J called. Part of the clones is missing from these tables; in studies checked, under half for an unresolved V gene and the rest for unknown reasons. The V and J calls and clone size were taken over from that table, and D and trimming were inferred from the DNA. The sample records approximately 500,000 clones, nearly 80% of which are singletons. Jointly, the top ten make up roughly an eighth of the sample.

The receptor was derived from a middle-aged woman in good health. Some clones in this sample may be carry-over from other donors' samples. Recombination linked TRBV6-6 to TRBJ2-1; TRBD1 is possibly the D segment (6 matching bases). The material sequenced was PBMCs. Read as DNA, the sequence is TGTGCCAGCAGTTACTCCACAGGGTTCGCCTACAATGAGCAGTTCTTC. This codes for CASSYSTGFAYNEQFF.